The following is a T cell receptor beta chain sequence with its context. These data come from a study of OX40 agonist ivuxolimab in advanced cancers. Study in general: Dosing consisted of intravenous ivuxolimab at 0.01 to 10 mg/kg every 2 weeks. Prior anti-PD-1, anti-PD-L1 or anti-CTLA-4 therapy did not bar entry, and about 38% had some.

Individuals having autoimmune disease history or systemic immunosuppression were not enrolled. The CDR3 totals 15 residues. V was clipped by 9 bases and J by 1 base; unmatched bases: 6. Per the germline V gene, CDR1 is SGHRS and CDR2 is YFSETQ. Some clones are missing from TCRdb's copy, which holds only in-frame ones; the method was immunoSEQ multiplex PCR. The sample has 54,000 or so clones; nearly 80% are singletons. The clonotype was recovered from an adult with an advanced solid tumor such as melanoma, head and neck, liver or kidney cancer. Sequenced here: CD4+ or CD8+ T cells sorted from blood, sampled in a trial of the OX40 agonist ivuxolimab. This chain uses TRBV5-1 with TRBJ2-1, with 11 nucleotides matching TRBD2. The CDR3: CATSGTSGSYNEQFF. Here the CDR3 DNA reads TGCGCCACCTCCGGGACTAGCGGATCCTACAATGAGCAGTTCTTC.